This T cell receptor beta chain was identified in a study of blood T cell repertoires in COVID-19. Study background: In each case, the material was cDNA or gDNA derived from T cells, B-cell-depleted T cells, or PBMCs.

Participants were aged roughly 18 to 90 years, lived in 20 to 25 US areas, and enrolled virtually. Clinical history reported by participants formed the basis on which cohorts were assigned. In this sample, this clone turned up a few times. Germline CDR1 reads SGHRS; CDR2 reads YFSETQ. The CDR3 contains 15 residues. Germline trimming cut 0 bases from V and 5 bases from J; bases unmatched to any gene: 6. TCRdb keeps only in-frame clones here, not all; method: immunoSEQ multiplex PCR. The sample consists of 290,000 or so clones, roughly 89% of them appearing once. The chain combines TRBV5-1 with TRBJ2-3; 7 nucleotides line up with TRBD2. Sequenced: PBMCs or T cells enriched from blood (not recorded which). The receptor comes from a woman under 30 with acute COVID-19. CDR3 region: CASSLAAGAGDTQYF. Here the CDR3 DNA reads TGCGCCAGCAGCTTGGCCGCGGGAGCGGGAGATACGCAGTATTTT.